This TCR beta chain was documented in a study of blood T cell repertoires in COVID-19. Study context: T cells, B-cell-depleted T cells, or PBMCs supplied cDNA or gDNA.

This CDR3 comprises 18 residues. V was clipped by 1 base and J by 3 bases, with 19 bases between them. The germline V gene encodes CDR1 LGHNA and CDR2 YNFKEQ. TCRdb's table, derived via immunoSEQ multiplex PCR, lists solely in-frame clones and lacks some. Found here are about 150,000 clones, about 90% of them singletons; the top ten hold roughly 0.51%. V usage is TRBV4-2 and J usage is TRBJ1-5; no clear D gene. The sample comprised peripheral blood. This receptor was identified in a man in his fifties or sixties with acute or convalescent COVID-19. The CDR3, as DNA: TGTGCCAGCAGCCAAGCCCCTACGGGTATTATCGACAATCAGCCCCAGCATTTT. Its translation is CASSQAPTGIIDNQPQHF.